This TCR beta chain comes out of a study of blood T cell repertoires in COVID-19. Study in general: Sites across the United States, Italy and Spain contributed samples from acute and convalescent COVID-19. T cells, B-cell-depleted T cells, or PBMCs supplied cDNA or gDNA.

The CDR3 has 12 residues. Germline CDR1 reads SGHAT; CDR2 reads FQNNGV. V was pared by 9 bases and J by 1 base, with 6 bases between. Sequencing was performed with immunoSEQ multiplex PCR; in TCRdb, only in-frame clones are kept and a portion is missing. The sample lists 140,000 or so clones, approximately 80% occurring once. This sequence was found in a human donor in a cohort sampled during active COVID-19. Sequencing was performed on peripheral blood. V and J are TRBV11-2 and TRBJ2-2, with D unclear. CDR3 loop: CARRQNTGELFF. CDR3 DNA: TGTGCCAGGAGACAGAACACCGGGGAGCTGTTTTTT.